The text below deals with one T cell receptor (beta chain). As yet, its antigen is unknown. A 5'RACE template-switching step, the method used to make TCR cDNA, added a universal primer site and UMIs. TCRdb re-called the 5' RACE reads with MiXCR, one entry per CDR3 protein. The sample has approximately 150,000 distinct CDR3 sequences, approximately 9.7% seen once. The source of the sample is a study of T cells after yellow fever vaccination. Overall study results and limits: One caveat is that FACS-sorted repertoires could contain abundant clonotypes contaminating from the bulk population. In post-booster samples, most primary-vaccination clones reappeared (about 95% CD4, over 70% CD8).

This CDR3 comprises 16 residues. V dropped 4 bases and J dropped 3 bases, with 14 bases sitting between them. Germline assignment: CDR1 KGHDR and CDR2 SFDVKD. This clonotype was obtained from a man aged 18 to 29 who received the YFV17D yellow fever vaccine. The chain has TRBV24-1 and TRBJ2-2, with D perhaps TRBD1 (6 bases). Sequencing used CD8+ T cells sorted from PBMCs, obtained 45 days after the yellow fever booster vaccination. The DNA for the CDR3 is TGTGCCACCAGTGAAACCGAGACAGGTTACACCGGGGAGCTGTTTTTT. Its protein is CATSETETGYTGELFF.